This T cell receptor (beta chain) was identified in a study of early T cells in non-severe SARS-CoV-2 infection. CDR1 is KGHSH and CDR2 is LQKENI in the germline V gene. Trimming took off 0 bases at V and 2 bases at J, with 11 bases between the two ends. CDR3 size: 15 residues. Each cDNA molecule carried a unique molecular identifier. TCRdb analysed the 5' RACE reads with MiXCR anew, one entry per CDR3 protein. The table includes around 72,000 distinct CDR3 sequences, about 9.4% detected once. The sequence was obtained from an adult who was a healthcare worker with PCR-confirmed SARS-CoV-2 infection or an uninfected control (not recorded which). The input for sequencing was whole blood, taken at baseline. V gene TRBV18 combines with J gene TRBJ2-7; weak D call: TRBD1 (6 bases). The CDR3: CASSPPTGSPYEQYF. The CDR3 nucleotides read TGTGCCAGCTCACCACCTACAGGGTCCCCCTACGAGCAGTACTTC.